Below, one T cell receptor (beta chain) is given with its context. No antigen is known for it. An end of the junction does not agree with germline; a read error may underlie this. Germline V gene lookup returns CDR1 LNHNV and CDR2 YYDKDF (reference sequence). The CDR3 extends over 13 amino acids. This sample is part of a study of CD8+CD57+ T cells in acquired aplastic anemia. Study-level information: Roughly 9.9 million reads, on average, were obtained for CD4+ cells from healthy donors. Points from the study as a whole: Overlap between patients and controls comprised 25 to 30 CD8+ CDR3 sequences.

Genomic DNA, serving as template, underwent TCR beta VDJ and CDR3 profiling. From the reads, TCRdb called clonotypes with MiXCR, one entry per CDR3 protein. The sample records around 140,000 distinct CDR3 sequences, 35% to 50% being singletons. The specimen sequenced was sorted CD4+, CD8+, or CD8+CD57+ T cells (not recorded which) from PBMCs. The TCR originated in a human donor in good health, serving as a control. The chain is built from TRBV15 and TRBJ1-3, with D possibly matching TRBD1 (6 bases). The CDR3 loop is CATNRDRGNTIYF. CDR3 DNA sequence: TGTGCCACCAACAGAGATAGGGGGAACACCATATATTTT.